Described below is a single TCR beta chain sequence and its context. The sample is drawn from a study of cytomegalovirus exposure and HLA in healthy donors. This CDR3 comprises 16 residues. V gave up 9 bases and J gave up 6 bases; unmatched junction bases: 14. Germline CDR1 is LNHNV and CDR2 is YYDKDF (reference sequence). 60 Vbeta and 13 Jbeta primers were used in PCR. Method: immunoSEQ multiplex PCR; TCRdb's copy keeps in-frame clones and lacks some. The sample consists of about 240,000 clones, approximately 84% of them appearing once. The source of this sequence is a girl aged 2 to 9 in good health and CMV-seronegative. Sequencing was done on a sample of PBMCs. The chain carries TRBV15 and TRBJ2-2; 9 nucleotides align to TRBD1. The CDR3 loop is CATKPPGQGFAGELFF. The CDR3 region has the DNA TGTGCCACAAAACCTCCGGGACAGGGCTTCGCCGGGGAGCTGTTTTTT. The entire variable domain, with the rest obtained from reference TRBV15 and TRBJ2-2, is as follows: DAMVIQNPRYQVTQFGKPVTLSCSQTLNHNVMYWYQQKSSQAPKLLFHYYDKDFNNEADTPDNFQSRRPNTSFCFLDIRSPGLGDTAMYLCATKPPGQGFAGELFFGEGSRLTVL.